This T cell receptor beta chain was captured in a study of Graves' ophthalmopathy and Graves' hyperthyroidism. This clonotype was found many times. Trimming stripped 0 bases from V and 2 bases from J, with 7 bases between. The CDR3 contains 14 residues. Germline V lookup: CDR1 SGHDN, CDR2 FVKESK. RNA transcripts served as template for amplifying TCR beta CDR3 sequences. RT-PCR with HTBI primers came first, then second-round multiplex PCR. TCRdb passed the multiplex PCR reads through MiXCR, listing each CDR3 protein once. The data hold about 620,000 distinct CDR3 sequences, with about 20% observed a single time.

This chain uses TRBV14 with TRBJ2-5, with D uncertain. Source material: peripheral blood. The TCR was taken from a woman aged 18-35 years with stable Graves' hyperthyroidism. Some clones in this sample may be carry-over from other donors' samples. This chain's CDR3 is CASSQDTGQETQYF. The CDR3 nucleotides are TGTGCCAGCAGCCAAGATACCGGACAAGAGACCCAGTACTTC. Using reference TRBV14 and TRBJ2-5 for the parts outside the CDR3, the full variable domain is EAGVTQFPSHSVIEKGQTVTLRCDPISGHDNLYWYRRVMGKEIKFLLHFVKESKQDESGMPNNRFLAERTGGTYSTLKVQPAELEDSGVYFCASSQDTGQETQYFGPGTRLLVL.